This record looks at one T cell receptor (beta chain) sequence and its context. Antigen: not known. The data belong to a study of cytomegalovirus exposure and HLA in healthy donors. Findings of the study overall: It was about 150 TCR beta chains that were listed as cytomegalovirus-associated. As was reported, the HLA-A and HLA-B alleles of most subjects were accurately predicted from TCR beta sequences. Presence/absence analysis assumed near-uniform sequencing depth across donors.

The PCR ran on 60 Vbeta and 13 Jbeta primers. Clones were read by immunoSEQ multiplex PCR, and TCRdb kept only the in-frame ones, dropping some. This table lists about 130,000 clones. Germline CDR1 and CDR2: ENHRY and SYGVKD. CDR3 length: 17 residues. The V and J ends lost 6 bases and 7 bases, in that order; junction bases with no gene match: 13. The genes are TRBV10-3 and TRBJ2-1; 12 bases are a match to TRBD2. Sequenced input: PBMCs. This sequence was found in a woman aged 40 to 50 in good health and CMV-seropositive. CDR3 coding DNA: TGTGCCATCAGGGATCCTAGCGGGAGGGCCGAACGAAATGAGCAGTTCTTC. Protein product: CAIRDPSGRAERNEQFF.